This T cell receptor beta chain was identified during a study of CD8 T cells in ankylosing spondylitis. In its sample, this clonotype was seen a few times. The antigen is unknown. TCRdb re-derived calls from the 5' RACE reads in MiXCR, one entry per CDR3 protein. Counted here are a few hundred thousand distinct CDR3 sequences, about 16% occurring once; the ten biggest clones make up more than 40%. Study results and limitations: Enrichment of disease-linked clones was reportedly significant in matched ankylosing spondylitis synovial fluid. Earlier literature documents some of the motif variants in reactive arthritis synovial fluid and blood. Several highly homologous variants made up a TCR beta motif, and this motif appeared characteristic of ankylosing spondylitis blood.

The V and J ends lost 1 base and 2 bases respectively, with 6 bases between them. The CDR3 is made up of 14 amino acids. This chain connects TRBV12-3 or TRBV12-4 to TRBJ2-4; D ambiguous. This TCR derives from a male donor with ankylosing spondylitis. Material: blood, either unsorted or a sorted T cell fraction (not recorded which). CDR3 sequence: CASSLGYPKNIQYF. CDR3 DNA sequence: TGTGCCAGCAGTTTAGGCTACCCCAAAAACATTCAGTACTTC.